This TCR beta chain emerged from a study of blood T cell repertoires in COVID-19. Overall study: Acute and convalescent COVID-19 samples came from the United States, Italy and Spain.

Data came from immunoSEQ multiplex PCR; TCRdb stores just in-frame clones and leaves some out. The table shows about 140,000 clones, with around 79% occurring only once. The CDR3 totals 13 residues. V dropped 0 bases and J dropped 10 bases, with 11 bases sitting between them. The germline V gene encodes CDR1 SGDLS and CDR2 YYNGEE. The source of this sequence is a woman aged 50 to 65 who had recovered from COVID-19. The genes are TRBV9 and TRBJ2-1; D unclear. The source material was PBMCs or T cells enriched from blood (not recorded which). In nucleotides, the CDR3 is TGTGCCAGCAGCGTAGAGGCTGGCGGAGAGCAGTTCTTC. It codes for CASSVEAGGEQFF. Variable domain in full (rest from reference TRBV9 and TRBJ2-1): DSGVTQTPKHLITATGQRVTLRCSPRSGDLSVYWYQQSLDQGLQFLIQYYNGEERAKGNILERFSAQQFPDLHSELNLSSLELGDSALYFCASSVEAGGEQFFGPGTRLTVL.